One T cell receptor (beta chain) is described in this entry. The antigen is unknown. Original analysis: Individual samples carried between roughly 23,224 and 700,000 TCRs, with 95,638 as the median. TCRdb analysed the RACE reads with MiXCR anew, one entry per CDR3 protein. For this entry, the V and J calls and clone size follow TCRdb and not the study's own pipeline. The repertoire includes fewer than 200,000 distinct CDR3 sequences, just under 30% of them detected once, and 2.9% sits in the top ten. Specified time point: pre-sensitization, week 0. As for treatment: therapeutic diphenylcyclopropenone sensitization with weekly scalp DPC. Each patch-test visit's blood sample preceded patch application. The CDR3 sequence is 12 residues long. Germline loops: CDR1 SGHRS, CDR2 YFSETQ. V dropped 5 bases and J dropped 6 bases, with 10 bases sitting between them. The data were obtained in a study of human T cells and chemical hapten exposure.

Findings and limits, study-wide: Expanded TCRs showed more large CDR3 clusters than pre-sensitization or healthy control sets.

The input for sequencing was whole blood, taken in connection with sensitization to the hapten diphenylcyclopropenone (DPC). V and J are TRBV5-1 and TRBJ2-3; D unresolved. This clonotype was obtained from a woman aged 25 to 39 with alopecia areata. Some clones in this sample may be carry-over from other donors' samples. DNA of the CDR3: TGCGCCAGCAGAGGCCTAGACGATACGCAGTATTTT. Protein sequence: CASRGLDDTQYF.